This section outlines one T cell receptor (beta chain) sequence together with its context. Germline values: CDR1 SGHRS, CDR2 YFSETQ. The V end was cut by 0 bases, the J end by 0 bases, with 7 bases between. CDR3 length equals 15 residues. This entry is derived from a study of cytomegalovirus exposure and HLA in healthy donors. Researchers ran the PCR with 60 Vbeta and 13 Jbeta primers. Data came from immunoSEQ multiplex PCR; TCRdb stores just in-frame clones and leaves some out. Of 110,000 to 150,000 clones listed, roughly 70% are singletons. Source material: PBMCs. The chain uses TRBV5-1 and TRBJ2-1; D is perhaps TRBD1 (5 bases). This TCR was recovered from a man aged 25-45 years in good health and CMV-seronegative. DNA of the CDR3: TGCGCCAGCAGCTTGGGGGGCATCTCCTACAATGAGCAGTTCTTC. Residues: CASSLGGISYNEQFF.